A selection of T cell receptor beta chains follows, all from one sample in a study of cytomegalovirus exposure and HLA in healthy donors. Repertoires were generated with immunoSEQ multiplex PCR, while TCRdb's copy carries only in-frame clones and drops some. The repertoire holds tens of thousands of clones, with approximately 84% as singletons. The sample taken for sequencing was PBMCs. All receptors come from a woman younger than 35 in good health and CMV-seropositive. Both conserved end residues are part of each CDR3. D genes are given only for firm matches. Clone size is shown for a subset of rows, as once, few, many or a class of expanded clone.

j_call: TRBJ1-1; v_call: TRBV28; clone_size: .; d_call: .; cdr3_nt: TGTGCCAGCAGTCCACCGACACGCCGTGAGGAAGCTTTCTTT; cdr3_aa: CASSPPTRREEAFF
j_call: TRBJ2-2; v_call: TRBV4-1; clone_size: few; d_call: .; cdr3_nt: TGCGCCAGCAGCCCCAACCCAGGGTTCGGCGGGGAGCTGTTTTTT; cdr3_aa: CASSPNPGFGGELFF
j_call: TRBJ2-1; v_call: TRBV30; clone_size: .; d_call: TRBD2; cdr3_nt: TGTGCCTGGAAGGTTAGCGGGAGGAATGAGCAGTTCTTC; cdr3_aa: CAWKVSGRNEQFF
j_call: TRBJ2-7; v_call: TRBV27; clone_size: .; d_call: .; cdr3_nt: TGTGCCAGCGCTACAGGGCCGGGATCCTACGAGCAGTACTTC; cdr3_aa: CASATGPGSYEQYF
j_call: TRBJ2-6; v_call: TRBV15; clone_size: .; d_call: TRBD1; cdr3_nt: TGTGCCACCGGGACAGACCAAGGAGGGGCCAACGTCCTGACTTTC; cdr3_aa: CATGTDQGGANVLTF
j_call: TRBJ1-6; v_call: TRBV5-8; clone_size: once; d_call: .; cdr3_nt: TGTGCCAGCAGCTTGGATTTGGGAGGGACCGTGAGTTCACCCCTCCACTTT; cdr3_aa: CASSLDLGGTVSSPLHF
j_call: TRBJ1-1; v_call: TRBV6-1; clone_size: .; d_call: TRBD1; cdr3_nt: TGTGCCAGCAGGGACTTCGGACAGGCGAACACTGAAGCTTTCTTT; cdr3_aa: CASRDFGQANTEAFF
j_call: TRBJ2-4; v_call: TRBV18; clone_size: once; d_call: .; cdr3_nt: TGTGCCAGCTCAGGGACAAACAACCAACAGTACTTC; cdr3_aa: CASSGTNNQQYF
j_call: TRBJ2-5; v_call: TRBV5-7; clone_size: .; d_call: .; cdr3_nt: TGTGCCAGCAGCGGAAACGCAGGGGATTCTGGAGAGACCCAGTACTTC; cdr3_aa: CASSGNAGDSGETQYF
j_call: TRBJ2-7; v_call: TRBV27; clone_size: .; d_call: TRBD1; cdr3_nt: TGTGCCAGCAGTTCGGGACAGGGCTACGAGCAGTACTTC; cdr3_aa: CASSSGQGYEQYF
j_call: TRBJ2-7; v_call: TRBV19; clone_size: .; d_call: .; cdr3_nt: TGTGCCAGTAGTATCACAGGGTGGCAAGCCTACGAGCAGTACTTC; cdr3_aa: CASSITGWQAYEQYF
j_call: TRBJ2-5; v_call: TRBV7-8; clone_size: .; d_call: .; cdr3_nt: TGTGCCAGCAGCTTAGTTCGGGTGGGGAGTCGAGAGACCCAGTACTTC; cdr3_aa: CASSLVRVGSRETQYF
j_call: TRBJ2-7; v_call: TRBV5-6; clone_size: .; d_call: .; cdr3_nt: TGTGCCAGCAGCTTGGAATCGGACGAGCAGTACTTC; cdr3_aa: CASSLESDEQYF
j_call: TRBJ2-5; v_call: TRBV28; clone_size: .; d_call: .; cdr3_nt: TGTGCCAGCAGTTTGCAGGGTGACGCGGAGACCCAGTACTTC; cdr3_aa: CASSLQGDAETQYF
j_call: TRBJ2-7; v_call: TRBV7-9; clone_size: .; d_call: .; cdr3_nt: TGTGCCAGCAGACCAGCTCTCAGAAAACAGGGAGCGGACTACGAGCAGTACTTC; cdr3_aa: CASRPALRKQGADYEQYF
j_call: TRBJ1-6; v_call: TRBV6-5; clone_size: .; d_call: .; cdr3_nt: TGTGCCACTAAGACAGCGGGCGGATCACCCCTCCACTTT; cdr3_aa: CATKTAGGSPLHF
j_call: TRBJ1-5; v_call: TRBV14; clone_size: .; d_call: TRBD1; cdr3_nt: TGTGCCAGCAGCCAAGATAGCCCATTAATTATTCGGGACAGGGGATCATATGGCAATCAGCCCCAGCATTTT; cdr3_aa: CASSQDSPLIIRDRGSYGNQPQHF
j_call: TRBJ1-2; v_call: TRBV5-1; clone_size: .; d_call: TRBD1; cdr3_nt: TGCGCCAGCAGCTTTGGACAGGGGGTAGGCTTCTATGGCTACACCTTC; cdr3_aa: CASSFGQGVGFYGYTF
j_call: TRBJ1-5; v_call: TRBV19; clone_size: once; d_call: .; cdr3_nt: TGTGCCAGTAGTCTTAGCTCGGGGCAGGGAGGTTGGCAGCCCCAGCATTTT; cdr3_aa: CASSLSSGQGGWQPQHF
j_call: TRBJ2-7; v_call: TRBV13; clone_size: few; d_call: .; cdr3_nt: TGTGCCAGCAGCTTTAGATCCTACGAGCAGTACTTC; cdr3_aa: CASSFRSYEQYF
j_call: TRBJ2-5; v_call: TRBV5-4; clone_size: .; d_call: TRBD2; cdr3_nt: TGTGCCAGCAGCTTGGCCCGACTGACTAGCGGGGGGGAGACCCAGTACTTC; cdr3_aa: CASSLARLTSGGETQYF
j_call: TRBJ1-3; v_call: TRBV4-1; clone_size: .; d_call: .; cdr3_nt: TGCGCCAGCAGCCAAGCGAGTCAACCTGGAAACACCATATATTTT; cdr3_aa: CASSQASQPGNTIYF
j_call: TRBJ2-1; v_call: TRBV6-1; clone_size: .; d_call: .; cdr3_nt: TGTGCCATCGGACAGAAGAGCTACAATGAGCAGTTCTTC; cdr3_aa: CAIGQKSYNEQFF
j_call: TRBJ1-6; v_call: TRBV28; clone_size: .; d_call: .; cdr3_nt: TGTGCCAGCAGTCTCCGGGCGGGGAATTCACCCCTCCACTTT; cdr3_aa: CASSLRAGNSPLHF
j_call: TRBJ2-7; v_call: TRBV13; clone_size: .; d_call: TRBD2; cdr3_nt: TGTGCCAGCAGCCCGACTAGCGGGATTCGCGAGCAGTACTTC; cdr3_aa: CASSPTSGIREQYF
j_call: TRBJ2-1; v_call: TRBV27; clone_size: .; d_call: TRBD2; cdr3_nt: TGTGCCAGCACCCAACTAGCGGGAGTGCTCCATGAGCAGTTCTTC; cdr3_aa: CASTQLAGVLHEQFF
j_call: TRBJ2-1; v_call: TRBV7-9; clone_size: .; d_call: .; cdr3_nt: TGTGCCAGCAGCCTCCCCACCCAGGGCGTGATTCGGGATGAGCAGTTCTTC; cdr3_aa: CASSLPTQGVIRDEQFF
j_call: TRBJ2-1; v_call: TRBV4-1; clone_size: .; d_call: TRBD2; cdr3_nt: TGCGCCAGCAGCCAGGGGGGCGGGAGGTCCAATGAGCAGTTCTTC; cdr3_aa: CASSQGGGRSNEQFF
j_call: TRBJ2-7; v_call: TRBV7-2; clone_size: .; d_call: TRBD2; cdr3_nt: TGTGCCAGCAGCTTAGTATTAGCGGGGGGGTACGAGCAGTACTTC; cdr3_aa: CASSLVLAGGYEQYF
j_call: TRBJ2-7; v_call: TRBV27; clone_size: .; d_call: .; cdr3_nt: TGTGCCAGCAGTTTTTGGAAGAGGCGGGACAGAACCTACGAGCAGTACTTC; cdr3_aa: CASSFWKRRDRTYEQYF
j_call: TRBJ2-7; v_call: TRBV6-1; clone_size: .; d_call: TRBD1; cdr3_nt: TGTGCCAGCGCTGGACAGGTTAGCTCCTACGAGCAGTACTTC; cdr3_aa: CASAGQVSSYEQYF
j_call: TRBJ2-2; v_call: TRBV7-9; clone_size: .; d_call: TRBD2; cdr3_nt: TGTGCCAGCAACGGCGGGAGACCCTTCACCGGGGAGCTGTTTTTT; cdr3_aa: CASNGGRPFTGELFF
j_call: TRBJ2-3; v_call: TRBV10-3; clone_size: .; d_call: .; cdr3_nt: TGTGCCATCAGTGAGCTCGGGGGAGAACGCACAGATACGCAGTATTTT; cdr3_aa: CAISELGGERTDTQYF
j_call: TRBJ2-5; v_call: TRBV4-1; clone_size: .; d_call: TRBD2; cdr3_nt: TGCGCCAGCAGCCAAGGAGCGGGGGGGACGGAGACCCAGTACTTC; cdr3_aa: CASSQGAGGTETQYF
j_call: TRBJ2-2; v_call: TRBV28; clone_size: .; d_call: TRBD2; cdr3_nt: TGTGCCAGCACCCAATATGTGGCGGGAGCGAACACCGGGGAGCTGTTTTTT; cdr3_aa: CASTQYVAGANTGELFF
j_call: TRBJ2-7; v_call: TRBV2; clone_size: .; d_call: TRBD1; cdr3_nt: TGTGCCAGCAGTGATCACGAATGGACAGGGGGCTACGAGCAGTACTTC; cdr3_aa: CASSDHEWTGGYEQYF
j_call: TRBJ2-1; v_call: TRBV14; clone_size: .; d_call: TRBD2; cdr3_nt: TGTGCCAGCAGCCAAGATCGCGGGAGTCGAGTTTTAAATGAGCAGTTCTTC; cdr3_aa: CASSQDRGSRVLNEQFF